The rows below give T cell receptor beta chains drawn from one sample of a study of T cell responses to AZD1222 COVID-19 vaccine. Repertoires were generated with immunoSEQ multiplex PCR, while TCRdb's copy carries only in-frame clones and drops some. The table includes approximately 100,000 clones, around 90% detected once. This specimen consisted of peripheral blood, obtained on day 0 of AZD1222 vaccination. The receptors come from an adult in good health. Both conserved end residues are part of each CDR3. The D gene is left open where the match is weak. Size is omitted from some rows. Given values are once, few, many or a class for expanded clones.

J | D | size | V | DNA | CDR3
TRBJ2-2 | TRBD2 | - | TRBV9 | TGTGCCAGCACGTCGGCTAGCGGACGCGGGGAGCTGTTTTTT | CASTSASGRGELFF
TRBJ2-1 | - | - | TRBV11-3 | TGTGCCAGCAGCTTAGGGCGCCGAACCGATGAGCAGTTCTTC | CASSLGRRTDEQFF
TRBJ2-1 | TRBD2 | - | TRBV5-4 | TGTGCCAGCAGCTTGGGACCGGGACTAGCGGTATTCTCTGAGCAGTTCTTC | CASSLGPGLAVFSEQFF
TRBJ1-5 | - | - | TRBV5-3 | TGTGCCAGAAGCTTGGAGCCTCCGGGACAAGGCTATCAGCCCCAGCATTTT | CARSLEPPGQGYQPQHF
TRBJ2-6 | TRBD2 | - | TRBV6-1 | TGTGCCAGCAGTGAACTAGCGGGGGACTCTGGGGCCAACGTCCTGACTTTC | CASSELAGDSGANVLTF
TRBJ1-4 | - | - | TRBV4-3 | TGCGCCAGCAGCCCCCTACTTCTCGGGGGCACAGAGACTAATGAAAAACTGTTTTTT | CASSPLLLGGTETNEKLFF
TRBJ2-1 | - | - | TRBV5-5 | TGTGCCAGCAGCCTCTACAATGAGCAGTTCTTC | CASSLYNEQFF
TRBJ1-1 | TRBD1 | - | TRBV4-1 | TGCGCCAGCAGTCCACATGCCGGGACAGCTAACACTGAAGCTTTCTTT | CASSPHAGTANTEAFF
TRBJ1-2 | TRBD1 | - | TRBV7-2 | TGTGCCAGCAGCCCGACGGACAGGGGGCTTGGCTACACCTTC | CASSPTDRGLGYTF
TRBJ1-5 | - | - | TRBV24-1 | TGTGCCACCAGTGATTTGACAGTCTATAGCAATCAGCCCCAGCATTTT | CATSDLTVYSNQPQHF
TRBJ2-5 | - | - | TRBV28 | TGTGCCAGCAGCCCGAGCCGCGCCGGGGCCGGGGAGACCCAGTACTTC | CASSPSRAGAGETQYF
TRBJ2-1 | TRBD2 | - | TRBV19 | TGTGCCAGTAGTATAGCGCCGCTAGCGGATGAGCAGTTCTTC | CASSIAPLADEQFF
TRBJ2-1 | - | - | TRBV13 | TGTGCCAGCAGCCCCGGAGCCCCTCACTACAATGAGCAGTTCTTC | CASSPGAPHYNEQFF
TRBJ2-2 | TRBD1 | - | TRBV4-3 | TGCGCCAGCAGCCTCTCCTTAAGACAGGGTGCCGGGGAGCTGTTTTTT | CASSLSLRQGAGELFF
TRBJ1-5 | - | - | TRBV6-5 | TGTGCCAGCAGGCCCCCGGACACTTCCCAGCATTTT | CASRPPDTSQHF
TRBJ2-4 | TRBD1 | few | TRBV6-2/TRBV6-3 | TGTGCCAGCAGTTACCCCACCCGCTCCGGGACAGCGAAAAACATTCAGTACTTC | CASSYPTRSGTAKNIQYF
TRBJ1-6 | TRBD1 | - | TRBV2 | TGTGCCAGAAATACCGGGACAGGGGGCCCTTTCTCCTATAATTCACCCCTCCACTTT | CARNTGTGGPFSYNSPLHF
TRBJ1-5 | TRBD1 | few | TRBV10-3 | TGTGCCACAGGGGGGGACAGGGCTCAGCCCCAGCATTTT | CATGGDRAQPQHF
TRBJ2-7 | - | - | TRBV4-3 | TGCGCCAGCAGCCCCCAAAGCGGATACTACGAGCAGTACTTC | CASSPQSGYYEQYF
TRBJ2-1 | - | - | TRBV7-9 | TGTGCCAGCAGCCGAACACCTCGCGGTAGCTCCTACAATGAGCAGTTCTTC | CASSRTPRGSSYNEQFF
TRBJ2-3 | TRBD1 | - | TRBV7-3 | TGTGCCAGCAGCTCTGGACAGGGTGGGGCAGATACGCAGTATTTT | CASSSGQGGADTQYF
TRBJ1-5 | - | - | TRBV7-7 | TGTGCCAGCAGCTTAGATCGGGATTGGAGCAATCAGCCCCAGCATTTT | CASSLDRDWSNQPQHF
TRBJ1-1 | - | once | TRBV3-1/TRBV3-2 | TGTGCCAGCGGACGATTGAACACTGAAGCTTTCTTT | CASGRLNTEAFF
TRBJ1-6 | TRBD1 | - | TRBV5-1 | TGCGCCAGCAGCGCGGCGGTACAGGGGGCGGATTCACCCCTCCACTTT | CASSAAVQGADSPLHF
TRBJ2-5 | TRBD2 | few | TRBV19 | TGTGCCAGTAGTATAAAGGGACTAGCGGAAGAGACCCAGTACTTC | CASSIKGLAEETQYF
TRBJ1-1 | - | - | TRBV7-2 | TGTGCCAGCAGCTTATTCAGAGGGAAGGTGAACACTGAAGCTTTCTTT | CASSLFRGKVNTEAFF
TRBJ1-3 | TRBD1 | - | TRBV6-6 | TGTGCCAGCAGTTACGACAGGGGGGAGAACACCATATATTTT | CASSYDRGENTIYF
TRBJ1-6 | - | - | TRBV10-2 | TGCGCCAGCAGTGCGCCCCCGCTTTTCAATTCACCCCTCCACTTT | CASSAPPLFNSPLHF
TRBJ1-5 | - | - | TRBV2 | TGTGCCAGCAGTGGGGCGGGGGGCGGAAGCAATCAGCCCCAGCATTTT | CASSGAGGGSNQPQHF
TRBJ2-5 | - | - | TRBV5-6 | TGTGCCAGCAGCCCTGCCGGGGGCAGGGAGACCCAGTACTTC | CASSPAGGRETQYF
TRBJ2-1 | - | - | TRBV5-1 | TGCGCCAGCAGCTTGGTAGTTAGCGGCTACAATGAGCAGTTCTTC | CASSLVVSGYNEQFF
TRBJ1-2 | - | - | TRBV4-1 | TGCGCCAGCAGCCAAGAAGATCAGGGAATGAACTATGGCTACACCTTC | CASSQEDQGMNYGYTF
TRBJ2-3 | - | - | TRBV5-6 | TGTGCCAGCAGCTTGGTACCAAACAAGGCAGATACGCAGTATTTT | CASSLVPNKADTQYF
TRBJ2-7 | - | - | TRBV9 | TGTGCCAGCAGCGTAAGGGTATGGGGGGCAGATCTCATACCCTACGAGCAGTACTTC | CASSVRVWGADLIPYEQYF
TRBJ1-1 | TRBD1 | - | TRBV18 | TGTGCCAGCTCTCAGGGGGTTAGGGCTGAAGCTTTCTTT | CASSQGVRAEAFF
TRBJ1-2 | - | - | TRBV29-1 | TGCAGCGTTGAAGCGGCTAGCTTTCGGTATGGCTACACCTTC | CSVEAASFRYGYTF
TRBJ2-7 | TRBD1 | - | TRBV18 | TGTGCCAGCTCACCCACAGGGGACGAGCAGTACTTC | CASSPTGDEQYF
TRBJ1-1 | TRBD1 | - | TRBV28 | TGTGCCAGCAGTCTGTACGGGACAGGGAAAAACACTGAAGCTTTCTTT | CASSLYGTGKNTEAFF
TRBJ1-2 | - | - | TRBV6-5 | TGTGCCAGCAGTTACGAGGTGGGCTGGGGCTACACCTTC | CASSYEVGWGYTF
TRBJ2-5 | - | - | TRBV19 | TGTGCCAGTAGTATAGGTGGGGGGGCAGAGACCCAGTACTTC | CASSIGGGAETQYF
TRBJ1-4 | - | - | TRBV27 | TGTGCCAGCAGTCCCCTGGGGGGGGCAACTAATGAAAAACTGTTTTTT | CASSPLGGATNEKLFF
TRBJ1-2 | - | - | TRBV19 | TGTGCCAGTCAATGGGGGCTGGATGGCTACACCTTC | CASQWGLDGYTF
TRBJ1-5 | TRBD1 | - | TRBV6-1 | TGTGCCAGCAGTGCACGGGACAGGGCGGGCAATCAGCCCCAGCATTTT | CASSARDRAGNQPQHF
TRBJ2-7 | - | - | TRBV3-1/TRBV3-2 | TGTGCCAGCAGCAGACTAGGGTCTGGGTACGAGCAGTACTTC | CASSRLGSGYEQYF
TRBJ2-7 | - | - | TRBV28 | TGTGCCAGCAGGCAGGAGTTATACGAGCAGTACTTC | CASRQELYEQYF
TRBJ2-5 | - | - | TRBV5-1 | TGCGCCAGCAGCTCACAGGGACAACAAGAGACCCAGTACTTC | CASSSQGQQETQYF